This T cell receptor (beta chain) was recovered during a study of T cells in Graves' hyperthyroidism and ophthalmopathy. RNA transcripts were the template for amplifying TCR beta CDR3 regions. RT-PCR in the first round (using the HTBI primer set) targeted the TCR CDR3. TCRdb analysed the multiplex PCR reads with MiXCR anew, one entry per CDR3 protein. The sample contains approximately 430,000 distinct CDR3 sequences, 15% to 19% of which appear only once. The study, taken as a whole, reports: Ophthalmopathy was identified by the model a median about 6.4 months ahead of onset.

Researchers defined stable Graves' hyperthyroidism as no ophthalmopathy progression within 18 months. Newly diagnosed hyperthyroidism patients aged 18 to 65 years had disease lasting under 2 months. The PBMCs had their origin in 7.5 to 10 ml of fresh peripheral blood. The CDR3 is 19 amino acids. Germline CDR1 and CDR2: DFQATT and SNEGSKA (reference sequence). With 3 bases clipped from V and 0 bases from J, the junction kept 14 bases outside the gene matches. At least ten counts were recorded for this clonotype. What it binds is not known. The sequenced material came from blood. This chain connects TRBV20-1 to TRBJ1-5, with 10 bases aligning to TRBD1. The TCR was taken from a woman aged 18 to 35 with Graves' hyperthyroidism. In nucleotides, the CDR3 is TGCAGTGCTAGGCCTCCGGGACAGGGGATGTTCGGTAGCAATCAGCCCCAGCATTTT. Its protein product is CSARPPGQGMFGSNQPQHF.